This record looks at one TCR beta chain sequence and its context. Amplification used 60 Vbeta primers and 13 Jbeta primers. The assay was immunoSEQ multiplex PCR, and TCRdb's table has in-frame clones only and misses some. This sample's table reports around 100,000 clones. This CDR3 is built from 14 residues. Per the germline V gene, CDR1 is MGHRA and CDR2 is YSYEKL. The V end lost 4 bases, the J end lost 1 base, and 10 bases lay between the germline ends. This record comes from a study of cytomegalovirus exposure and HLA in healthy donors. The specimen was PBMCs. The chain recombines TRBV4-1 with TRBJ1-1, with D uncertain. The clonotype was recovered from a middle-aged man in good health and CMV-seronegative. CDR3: CASSPPGRNTEAFF. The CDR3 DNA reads TGCGCCAGCAGCCCACCCGGGAGGAACACTGAAGCTTTCTTT.